This T cell receptor (beta chain) was identified in a study of blood T cell repertoires in COVID-19. Study information: There were acute and convalescent COVID-19 samples, and they came from the United States, Italy and Spain. Sample material is recorded as cDNA or gDNA derived from T cells, B-cell-depleted T cells, or PBMCs.

CDR1 and CDR2 from the germline V gene are GTSNPN and SVGIG (reference sequence). The CDR3 has 14 residues. The ends were cut back, 0 bases at V and 0 bases at J, with 7 bases in the middle. How the authors handled the data: Estimation of nucleated cell counts relied on the amplification of reference gene primers. Generated by immunoSEQ multiplex PCR, the TCRdb table keeps only in-frame clones and is missing some. Clonal size and the V and J genes are those of that table, whereas D and trimming came from the DNA. This table holds some 73,000 clones, about 79% found once. The V gene is TRBV30, the J gene TRBJ2-3; the D gene is possibly TRBD2 (5 bases). This clonotype originated in a woman aged 55-70 years with acute or convalescent COVID-19. Sample: peripheral blood. The CDR3 DNA sequence: TGTGCCTGGAGTGTAGGCGGGAGCACAGATACGCAGTATTTT. This sequence encodes CAWSVGGSTDTQYF.